This T cell receptor beta chain was retrieved from a study of CD8+CD57+ T cells in acquired aplastic anemia. Study context: The sorted CD4+ and CD8+ cells yielded an average approximately 3 ug of DNA.

Many counts were recorded for this clonotype. Its antigen is not known. The sequenced patients had an expansion of CD8+CD57+ cells seen by flow cytometry. According to the study, genomic DNA was the template for TCR beta VDJ and CDR3 profiling. TCRdb recomputed calls from the reads with MiXCR, one row per CDR3 protein. This table holds around 200,000 distinct CDR3 sequences, roughly half found once. Points from the study as a whole: Overlapping CD8+ CDR3 repertoires of patients and controls contained approximately 28 shared sequences.

The sequence was collected from a human donor with aplastic anemia. Sequencing was performed on sorted CD4+, CD8+, or CD8+CD57+ T cells (not recorded which) from PBMCs.

The CDR3 coding sequence is TGTGCCAGCAGCCTTGGGACGGTCAATCTCTACGAGCAGTACTTC. As protein: CASSLGTVNLYEQYF. The rearrangement links TRBV5-8 to TRBJ2-7; D possibly uses TRBD1 or TRBD2 (5 bases each). Trimming took 4 bases from V and 3 from J, leaving 17 bases between them. In germline, CDR1 is SGHTS, CDR2 YDEGEE. The CDR3 runs 15 residues. The whole variable domain, remainder taken from reference TRBV5-8 and TRBJ2-7, is EAGVTQSPTHLIKTRGQQATLRCSPISGHTSVYWYQQALGLGLQFLLWYDEGEERNRGNFPPRFSGRQFPNYSSELNVNALELEDSALYLCASSLGTVNLYEQYFGPGTRLTVT.